The clone carrying this TCR beta chain was detected only a few times. This specimen belongs to a study of cytomegalovirus exposure and HLA in healthy donors. A multiplex PCR was run with 60 Vbeta primers and 13 Jbeta primers. The protocol was immunoSEQ multiplex PCR, while the TCRdb copy is restricted to in-frame clones and leaves out a portion. The table lists some 38,000 clones, nearly 55% of them singletons. CDR1 SGHVS and CDR2 FNYEAQ come from the germline V gene. The V gene end was trimmed by 2 bases and the J gene end by 5 bases; junction bases not matched to a gene: 6. The CDR3 totals 16 residues.

The sample was PBMCs. The receptor was isolated from a woman between 40 and 50 years old in good health and CMV-seropositive. The V gene is TRBV7-6, the J gene TRBJ2-3, with 11 bases aligning to TRBD2. The DNA for the CDR3 is TGTGCCAGCAGCTTAAGGCTAGCGGGGGGTGAAGATACGCAGTATTTT. Translation gives CASSLRLAGGEDTQYF.